This record looks at one T cell receptor beta chain sequence and its context. The data were obtained in a study of blood T cell repertoires in COVID-19. The wider study: Samples came from the United States, Italy and Spain, spanning acute and convalescent COVID-19. T cells, B-cell-depleted T cells, or PBMCs provided the cDNA or gDNA that served as material.

Original data processing: Reference gene primer amplification in the assay estimated nucleated cell counts. Using immunoSEQ multiplex PCR, the repertoire was profiled, and TCRdb retains in-frame clones only, with some absent. V and J calls and clone size are copied from that table; D and trimming were computed from the DNA. The table has about 100,000 clones, around 74% seen once. The V gene's germline CDR1 is SGHRS and CDR2 YFSETQ. Trimming removed 0 bases from V and 8 bases from J, with 18 bases in between. This CDR3 spans 15 amino acids. The gene calls are TRBV5-1 and TRBJ2-7; TRBD2 is a possible D gene (6 bases). The sequence derives from a woman older than 75 with active or convalescent COVID-19. Material: peripheral blood. The CDR3 nucleotides read TGCGCCAGCAGCTTGGACCCGGGACTCCTAGAGCAGCAGTACTTC. Protein: CASSLDPGLLEQQYF.